This T cell receptor beta chain was recovered during a study of T-cell reconstitution after alpha-beta-depleted transplantation in children. Unique molecular identifiers were used in preparing the TCRbeta library. TCRdb reprocessed the PCR reads with MiXCR, giving one entry per CDR3 protein. Among 600,000 to 800,000 distinct CDR3 sequences listed, about an eighth were seen once. This clonotype was recorded many times. The antigen is undetermined. The V gene end was trimmed by 7 bases and the J gene end by 7 bases; junction bases not matched to a gene: 10. CDR3 length equals 14 residues. Findings of the study overall: As was reported, about two months after transplant, alpha-beta T cells came from several hundred expanded graft clones.

This receptor was identified in a girl aged 2-10 years with congenital amegakaryocytic thrombocytopenia, due to receive a stem cell transplant. Sample: PBMCs, taken before TCRalphabeta/CD19-depleted stem cell transplant. The chain has TRBV12-3 or TRBV12-4 and TRBJ2-4; TRBD2 aligns across 7 bases. The CDR3 region has the DNA TGTGCCAGCACCTTCGGAGGGGAGGGGAACATTCAGTACTTC. Protein product: CASTFGGEGNIQYF.